Presented here are 8 T cell receptor beta chains from one specimen sequenced in a study of blood T cell repertoires in COVID-19. Assay used: immunoSEQ multiplex PCR; TCRdb lists only in-frame clones, some missing. Of tens of thousands of clones in the sample, 85% to 90% were seen once. The sample comprised peripheral blood. The source is a man in his 60s with acute or convalescent COVID-19.

The chain couples TRBV12-3 or TRBV12-4 to TRBJ1-2; 7 bases align to TRBD1. The CDR3 is made up of 13 amino acids. The J segment lost 5 bases and the V segment lost 3 bases, leaving 3 bases of the junction unmatched. Here the CDR3 DNA reads TGTGCCAGCAGTTTGGGGACAGTTTATGGCTACACCTTC. Amino acids: CASSLGTVYGYTF.

The chain is built from TRBV7-9 and TRBJ1-2; D remains ambiguous. Germline loops: CDR1 SEHNR, CDR2 FQNEAQ (reference sequence). The CDR3 has 13 residues. The V and J ends lost 5 bases and 7 bases respectively, with 14 bases between them. CDR3 nucleotide sequence: TGTGCCAGCAGCCAAGGGCCTGGGAGTGGCTACACCTTC. It is translated as CASSQGPGSGYTF. The full variable domain, rest sourced from reference TRBV7-9 and TRBJ1-2, is DTGVSQNPRHKITKRGQNVTFRCDPISEHNRLYWYRQTLGQGPEFLTYFQNEAQLEKSRLLSDRFSAERPKGSFSTLEIQRTEQGDSAMYLCASSQGPGSGYTFGSGTRLTVV.

This clone came up once. The chain recombines TRBV19 with TRBJ1-1, with D tentatively TRBD1 (6 bases). The CDR3 loop spans 14 amino acids. Trimming pared 1 base from V and 5 bases from J, leaving 11 bases between. Per germline, CDR1 LNHDA and CDR2 SQIVND (reference sequence). CDR3 amino acids: CASSIGQGSTEAFF. CDR3 DNA: TGTGCCAGTAGTATAGGGCAGGGGAGTACTGAAGCTTTCTTT. The whole variable domain, remainder taken from reference TRBV19 and TRBJ1-1, is DGGITQSPKYLFRKEGQNVTLSCEQNLNHDAMYWYRQDPGQGLRLIYYSQIVNDFQKGDIAEGYSVSREKKESFPLTVTSAQKNPTAFYLCASSIGQGSTEAFFGQGTRLTVV.

The CDR3 coding sequence is TGCGCCAGCAGACTTACCGGGACAGGGGGCGACGAGCAGTACTTC. It yields the protein CASRLTGTGGDEQYF. The chain couples TRBV4-1 to TRBJ2-7; 12 bases are a match to TRBD1. V gave up 6 bases and J gave up 5 bases; unmatched junction bases: 8. CDR1 is MGHRA and CDR2 is YSYEKL in the germline V gene. This CDR3 spans 15 amino acids.

This chain uses TRBV18 with TRBJ2-6; TRBD2 might be the D (6 bases). The germline V gene has CDR1 KGHSH and CDR2 LQKENI. The CDR3 runs to 18 residues. Trimming pared 3 bases from V and 2 bases from J, leaving 17 bases between. The CDR3 region has the DNA TGTGCCAGCTCACCGGGGATAAGGGACTTAACTGGGGCCAACGTCCTGACTTTC. Translation gives CASSPGIRDLTGANVLTF.

The rearrangement uses TRBV4-1 and TRBJ2-1, with D perhaps matching TRBD2 (6 bases). This CDR3 spans 14 amino acids. Deletions cut 1 base from V and 9 bases from J, with 13 bases between. From germline, CDR1 is MGHRA and CDR2 YSYEKL. The CDR3 DNA reads TGCGCCAGCAGCCAAGCCTTCCGGGACTTTGAGCAGTTCTTC. Translating it yields CASSQAFRDFEQFF.

This chain connects TRBV4-2 to TRBJ2-2, with D perhaps TRBD2 (5 bases). Germline CDR1 is LGHNA and CDR2 is YNFKEQ. V dropped 2 bases and J dropped 2 bases, with 9 bases sitting between them. This CDR3 spans 15 amino acids. The chain's CDR3 is CASSQQRINTGELFF. CDR3 in DNA: TGTGCCAGCAGCCAACAGCGGATAAACACCGGGGAGCTGTTTTTT.

As regards this clone: Sequence at one end of the junction differs from germline and may be a read error. This chain uses TRBV2 with TRBJ2-1; 14 bases match TRBD2. The germline V gene has CDR1 SNHLY and CDR2 FYNNEI. The CDR3 runs 14 residues. The CDR3 region is CASSPWGLAGEGLF. The CDR3 bases are TGTGCCAGCAGTCCATGGGGACTAGCGGGAGAAGGCCTCTTC. Full variable domain (outside the CDR3, taken from reference TRBV2 and TRBJ2-1): EPEVTQTPSHQVTQMGQEVILRCVPISNHLYFYWYRQILGQKVEFLVSFYNNEISEKSEIFDDQFSVERPDGSNFTLKIRSTKLEDSAMYFCASSPWGLAGEGLFGPGTRLTVL.